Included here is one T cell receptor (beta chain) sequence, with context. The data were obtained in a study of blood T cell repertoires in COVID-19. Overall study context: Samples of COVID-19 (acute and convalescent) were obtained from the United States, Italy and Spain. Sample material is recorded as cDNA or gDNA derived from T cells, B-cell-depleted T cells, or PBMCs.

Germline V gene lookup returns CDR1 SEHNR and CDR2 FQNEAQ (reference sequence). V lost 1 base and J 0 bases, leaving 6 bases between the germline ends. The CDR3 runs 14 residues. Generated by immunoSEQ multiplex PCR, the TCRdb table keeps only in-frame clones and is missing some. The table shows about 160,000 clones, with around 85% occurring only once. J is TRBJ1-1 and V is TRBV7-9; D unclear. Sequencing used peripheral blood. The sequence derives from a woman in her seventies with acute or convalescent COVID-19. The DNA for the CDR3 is TGTGCCAGCAGCTTAGTTTCGGTGAACACTGAAGCTTTCTTT. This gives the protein CASSLVSVNTEAFF.